The entry that follows covers one T cell receptor beta chain sequence. Its specificity is unknown. The entry originates in a study of T cell responses to AZD1222 COVID-19 vaccine. Points from the study as a whole: Donors, mostly white British, included more females; clonal diversity was possibly underestimated. The study found vaccine-associated CD4 TCRs spanning spike, dominant at 160-218 and 743-854. When two AZD1222 doses had been given, Spike-specific TCR breadth and depth rose.

CDR1 and CDR2 (germline): MNHNY, SVGAGI (reference sequence). Trimming shortened V by 2 bases and J by 5 bases, and 2 bases separated the two germline ends. The CDR3 is made up of 11 amino acids. Second-dose recipients at about 4 or about 12 weeks were treated as one pooled group. Using immunoSEQ multiplex PCR, the repertoire was profiled, and TCRdb retains in-frame clones only, with some absent. Altogether about 160,000 clones are present, under 95% being singletons, with the ten largest covering roughly 0.98%. The source was peripheral blood, collected 28 days after the second AZD1222 dose. The sequence came from an adult who received the AZD1222 COVID-19 vaccine. V usage is TRBV6-6 and J usage is TRBJ2-3; D call uncertain. The CDR3 DNA reads as TGTGCCAGCAGTTACCGAGATACGCAGTATTTT. This sequence encodes CASSYRDTQYF.